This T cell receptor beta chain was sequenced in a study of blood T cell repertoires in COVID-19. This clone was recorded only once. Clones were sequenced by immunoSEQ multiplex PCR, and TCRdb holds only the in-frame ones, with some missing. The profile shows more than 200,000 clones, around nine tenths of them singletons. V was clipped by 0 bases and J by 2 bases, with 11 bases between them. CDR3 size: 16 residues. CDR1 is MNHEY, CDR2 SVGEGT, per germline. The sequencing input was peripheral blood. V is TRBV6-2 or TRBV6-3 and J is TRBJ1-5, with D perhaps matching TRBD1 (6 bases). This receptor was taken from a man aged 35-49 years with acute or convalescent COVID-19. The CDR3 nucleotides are TGTGCCAGCAGTTACTCGGGGGCATTAGGCAATCAGCCCCAGCATTTT. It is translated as CASSYSGALGNQPQHF.